This entry features one T cell receptor beta chain sequence. Its cognate antigen has yet to be identified. The sample holds no much larger clone one base away, and base qualities are not on file. This specimen comes from a study of tissue T cells after allogeneic stem cell transplantation (dated by TCRdb to between 2021 and 2024). General notes on the study: When multiple samples of a tissue were available, H&E sections were reviewed by a pathologist, and samples with histologically apparent lymphocytes were prioritized for sequencing. The study profiled TCR beta repertoires across many tissues from research autopsies of patients with and without GVHD, plus mouse models of GVHD. On the human side, the study was prospective and observational, with no blinding or randomization.

The library was made by the immunoSEQ multiplex PCR assay. Adaptive Biotechnologies performed the TCRbeta CDR3 sequencing at survey depth and reported CDR3 sequences, V/J genes, productive frequency and template counts. Amplification of TCR beta CDR3 regions started from genomic DNA instead of RNA. The paper's processing steps were these. Jensen-Shannon divergence served to quantify pairwise repertoire overlap between tissues, with 0 meaning identical and 1 meaning complete divergence. Based on pairwise JSD values, tissues were grouped by single-linkage agglomerative hierarchical clustering, and the results were shown as dendrograms. GLIPH2 was run on all patient samples with simulation_depth 1000, kmer_min_depth 3 and cdr3_length_cutoff 8, and groups with more than two unique CDR3s were retained. A standardized tissue-overlap score extrapolated Jaccard GLIPH-group overlap across patients to a standard repertoire size of 1000 clones. To look at how diversity was associated with clinical or experimental variables, linear mixed-effect models were used, with tissue treated as a fixed effect and individual treated as a random effect. Not all clones reach the TCRdb copy of this immuneACCESS table, which keeps in-frame sequences only. Checked studies attribute under half of the gap to unresolved V genes and leave the rest unexplained. V and J calls and clone size come straight from that table; D and trimming were deduced from the DNA. This sample holds about 9,800 clones; 65% were observed only once. The ten largest clones capture roughly a quarter of the sample.

Results and caveats for the whole study, not just this receptor: The study did not establish which tissue TCRs were alloreactive or antigen-specific, and some clones may have been host cells that persisted. Within patients, how anatomically similar the tissues were was a key factor in shaping TCR repertoire composition, regardless of disease or transplant status. The patient cohort was small and varied clinically, and sampling depth was recognized as a limitation. Few T cell clones were found to be shared across patients, but shared repertoire signatures across patients were revealed in a tissue-specific fashion by motif-based clustering. For the non-GVHD comparator patients, no blood samples were available. In both patients and mice, only a limited portion of the TCR repertoire detected in tissues was captured by blood and spleen T cells.

The time point label here, explained by the study, means: human tissue collected at research (rapid) autopsy. For comparison, three non-HCT patients with other cancers were selected retrospectively, each having at least five GI tract samples and no known GI disease at death. Autopsy tissues included GI sites from esophagus to rectum, liver, skin and lymphoid organs including spleen, after a median post-mortem interval of around 9.8 hours. Each autopsy specimen was bisected, with one portion flash-frozen in liquid nitrogen and the remainder formalin-fixed, and the outer muscle layers of GI specimens were removed. To extract genomic DNA from frozen tissues, either the Mag-Bind Blood & Tissue DNA HDQ 96 Kit on a Chemagic 360 or the DNeasy Blood & Tissue Kit was used. Extracted DNA was further purified with the Genomic DNA Clean & Concentrator-25 kit because of concern about red blood cell contamination.

The CDR3 sequence holds 14 residues, the cysteine and phenylalanine included. Just CDR3 DNA is preserved here, 42 bases in frame from base 1. The germline V gene encodes CDR1 WSHSY and CDR2 SAAADI. V drops 10 bases and J drops 0 bases, leaving 13 bases in between. The receptor was derived from a male donor at least 60 years old with lung cancer. The source material was tissue from the stomach, sampled at autopsy. The chain employs TRBV10-2 and TRBJ1-5; 5 matching bases give a weak D call of TRBD1. In nucleotide form, the sequence is TGCGCCACTGGGGGGGTGAGTAGCAATCAGCCCCAGCATTTT. This is translated as CATGGVSSNQPQHF.